This entry lists 19 T cell receptor beta chains sequenced from one sample in a study of T cell clones after liver transplantation. Using immunoSEQ multiplex PCR, the repertoire was profiled, and TCRdb retains in-frame clones only, with some absent. The table lists approximately 71,000 clones, about 91% of them singletons. The specimen comprised CD4+ T cells from blood, sampled about 27 months after liver transplant. Source of these receptors: a human patient who received a liver transplant. Part of the T cells may come from the graft donor.

The V call is TRBV6-5, the J call TRBJ1-2; 10 bases line up with TRBD1. Per germline, CDR1 MNHEY and CDR2 SVGAGI. CDR3 length: 15 residues. V shed 5 bases, J shed 6 bases, and the junction held 9 bases outside the gene matches. The CDR3 sequence: CASSPSGQGYNGYTF. The CDR3 DNA follows: TGTGCCAGCAGTCCCTCGGGACAGGGGTATAATGGCTACACCTTC.

A single count supports this clone. The chain carries TRBV28 and TRBJ1-2; weak D call: TRBD1 (5 bases). The CDR3 sequence is 14 residues long. The V gene's germline CDR1 is MDHEN and CDR2 SYDVKM. Trimming shortened V by 5 bases and J by 0 bases, and 10 bases separated the two germline ends. As DNA, the CDR3 is TGTGCCAGCAGTGTGGGACGGTCTAACTATGGCTACACCTTC. Translation: CASSVGRSNYGYTF.

The genes are TRBV5-1 and TRBJ2-1; weak D call: TRBD1 (6 bases). The CDR3 has 14 amino acids. From germline, CDR1 is SGHRS and CDR2 YFSETQ. V lost 2 bases, J lost 7 bases, and 13 bases lay in between. The DNA for the CDR3 is TGCGCCAGCAGCTTAGGGGGAGCCAGGAATGAGCAGTTCTTC. Protein: CASSLGGARNEQFF.

The DNA for the CDR3 is TGTGCCAGCAGCTTAGGACAGGGGCTGTACGAGCAGTACTTC. This gives the protein CASSLGQGLYEQYF. The J gene is TRBJ2-7, the V gene TRBV11-3, with 8 bases aligning to TRBD1. Germline trimming cut 1 base from V and 4 bases from J; bases unmatched to any gene: 3. The CDR3 runs to 14 residues. Germline loops: CDR1 SGHNT, CDR2 YENEEA. The full variable domain, rest sourced from reference TRBV11-3 and TRBJ2-7, is EAGVVQSPRYKIIEKKQPVAFWCNPISGHNTLYWYLQNLGQGPELLIRYENEEAVDDSQLPKDRFSAERLKGVDSTLKIQPAELGDSAVYLCASSLGQGLYEQYFGPGTRLTVT.

This chain links TRBV6-4 with TRBJ1-3; no clear D. The germline V and J ends were trimmed by 6 bases and 0 bases, with 9 bases remaining between them. CDR1 and CDR2 (germline): MRHNA, SNTAGT. The CDR3 extends over 14 amino acids. CDR3 region: CASREQPSGNTIYF. CDR3 coding DNA: TGTGCCAGCAGGGAACAGCCCTCTGGAAACACCATATATTTT.

The chain couples TRBV6-5 to TRBJ2-1; TRBD1 matches at 9 bases. V shed 4 bases and J 6 bases; nucleotides not matched to a gene: 7. The germline V gene encodes CDR1 MNHEY and CDR2 SVGAGI. This CDR3 is 15 amino acids long. The CDR3 loop is CASSSQGAQGNEQFF. The CDR3 nucleotides are TGTGCCAGCAGTTCACAGGGGGCGCAGGGCAATGAGCAGTTCTTC.

The chain employs TRBV6-5 and TRBJ1-2; the D gene is possibly TRBD1 (5 bases). Germline V gives CDR1 MNHEY, CDR2 SVGAGI. Trimming stripped 3 bases from V and 3 bases from J, with 14 bases between. The CDR3 contains 15 residues. The CDR3 reads CASSYGAGSDYGYTF. CDR3 DNA sequence: TGTGCCAGCAGTTATGGGGCCGGTTCCGACTATGGCTACACCTTC.

This chain links TRBV10-3 with TRBJ1-1; TRBD1 agrees at 8 bases. This CDR3 comprises 13 residues. The junction had 4 bases not matched to a gene; V was cut back by 2 bases and J by 8 bases. The germline CDR1 and CDR2 sequences are ENHRY and SYGVKD. The CDR3 is CAISETGGGEAFF. The CDR3 DNA reads as TGTGCCATCAGTGAGACAGGGGGAGGGGAAGCTTTCTTT.

The chain recombines TRBV28 with TRBJ2-2; D is perhaps TRBD1 (5 bases). CDR1 and CDR2 from the germline V gene are MDHEN and SYDVKM. The CDR3 sequence is 14 residues long. Trimming took off 3 bases at V and 5 bases at J, with 10 bases between the two ends. The CDR3 sequence is CASSLVGDTGELFF. CDR3 bases: TGTGCCAGCAGTTTGGTAGGGGATACCGGGGAGCTGTTTTTT.

The genes are TRBV5-1 and TRBJ1-3; tentatively, D is TRBD1 (6 bases). Germline V lookup: CDR1 SGHRS, CDR2 YFSETQ. Trimming took 0 bases from V and 1 from J, leaving 8 bases between them. The CDR3 totals 15 residues. CDR3 nucleotide sequence: TGCGCCAGCAGCTTGGCCGGGACATCTGGAAACACCATATATTTT. It translates to CASSLAGTSGNTIYF. The entire variable domain, with the rest obtained from reference TRBV5-1 and TRBJ1-3, is as follows: KAGVTQTPRYLIKTRGQQVTLSCSPISGHRSVSWYQQTPGQGLQFLFEYFSETQRNKGNFPGRFSGRQFSNSRSEMNVSTLELGDSALYLCASSLAGTSGNTIYFGEGSWLTVV.

A few counts support this clone. The chain joins TRBV11-3 to TRBJ2-7; unclear D gene. Germline CDR1 is SGHNT and CDR2 is YENEEA. The CDR3 consists of 14 residues. Trimming removed 1 base at V and 0 bases at J, with 7 bases between. CDR3: CASSLGPSSYEQYF. The CDR3 nucleotides are TGTGCCAGCAGCTTAGGACCAAGCTCCTACGAGCAGTACTTC.

The genes are TRBV2 and TRBJ1-2; D is undetermined. CDR3 length: 13 residues. The ends were cut back, 6 bases at V and 3 bases at J, with 11 bases in the middle. The V gene's germline CDR1 is SNHLY and CDR2 FYNNEI. As DNA, the CDR3 is TGTGCCAGCAGGGGCGGCACTGACTATGGCTACACCTTC. The encoded protein is CASRGGTDYGYTF.

This chain connects TRBV7-8 to TRBJ1-1; 10 bases are shared with TRBD1. The CDR3 is made up of 16 amino acids. V shed 4 bases and J 1 base; nucleotides not matched to a gene: 6. The V gene's germline CDR1 is SGHVS and CDR2 FQNEAQ. The DNA for the CDR3 is TGTGCCAGCAGCTCGCGACAGGGGGCTAGGAACACTGAAGCTTTCTTT. This encodes CASSSRQGARNTEAFF.

The chain has TRBV7-2 and TRBJ1-1, with TRBD1 as a possible D gene (5 bases). The CDR3 totals 17 residues. Germline V gene data show CDR1 as SGHTA and CDR2 as FQGNSA. V lost 3 bases to trimming and J lost 0 bases, with 17 bases between them. The CDR3 region is CASSFSGPRGMNTEAFF. The CDR3 DNA is TGTGCCAGCAGCTTCTCGGGACCGCGAGGGATGAACACTGAAGCTTTCTTT. The entire variable domain, with the rest obtained from reference TRBV7-2 and TRBJ1-1, is as follows: GAGVSQSPSNKVTEKGKDVELRCDPISGHTALYWYRQSLGQGLEFLIYFQGNSAPDKSGLPSDRFSAERTGGSVSTLTIQRTQQEDSAVYLCASSFSGPRGMNTEAFFGQGTRLTVV.

The chain combines TRBV4-3 with TRBJ2-3, with D uncertain. Trimming took off 0 bases at V and 1 base at J, with 14 bases between the two ends. The CDR3 is made up of 17 amino acids. In germline, CDR1 is LGHNA, CDR2 YSLEER. The CDR3 DNA sequence: TGCGCCAGCAGCCAAGATTTGGTGGTTGGGGGCACAGATACGCAGTATTTT. This codes for CASSQDLVVGGTDTQYF.

This clone was seen only once. V gene TRBV5-1 combines with J gene TRBJ2-2, with 10 bases fitting TRBD2. The CDR3 runs to 17 residues. The germline V gene encodes CDR1 SGHRS and CDR2 YFSETQ. Trimming cost V 1 base and J 3 bases; bases outside gene matches: 6. CDR3 residues: CASSLTSGKVDTGELFF. The CDR3 bases are TGCGCCAGCAGCTTGACTAGCGGGAAGGTCGACACCGGGGAGCTGTTTTTT.

The rearrangement uses TRBV5-6 and TRBJ2-3; no clear D. The germline CDR1 and CDR2 sequences are SGHDT and YYEEEE. The V gene lost 3 bases and the J gene lost 5 bases, with 13 bases spanning the gap. This CDR3 is 14 amino acids long. The CDR3 DNA reads as TGTGCCAGCAGCTACATATCGGAGAGAGATACGCAGTATTTT. Its protein product is CASSYISERDTQYF.

This clone turned up a few times. The V and J genes are TRBV7-2 and TRBJ2-7, with TRBD2 identical over 8 bases. With 1 base clipped from V and 0 bases from J, the junction kept 2 bases outside the gene matches. The CDR3 is 15 amino acids. In germline, CDR1 is SGHTA, CDR2 FQGNSA. The CDR3 DNA reads TGTGCCAGCAGCTTAGTAGCGGGACCCTCCTACGAGCAGTACTTC. Its translation: CASSLVAGPSYEQYF.

The genes are TRBV12-5 and TRBJ2-1, with no clear D. V lost 3 bases and J lost 4, with 16 bases in between. The germline CDR1 and CDR2 sequences are LGHNT and FRNRAP. The CDR3 has 16 amino acids. The CDR3, as DNA: TGTGCTAGTGGTTTCCACAGTAGCAGAGATTACAATGAGCAGTTCTTC. Encoded protein: CASGFHSSRDYNEQFF. Together with reference TRBV12-5 and TRBJ2-1, the CDR3 gives the full variable domain: DARVTQTPRHKVTEMGQEVTMRCQPILGHNTVFWYRQTMMQGLELLAYFRNRAPLDDSGMPKDRFSAEMPDATLATLKIQPSEPRDSAVYFCASGFHSSRDYNEQFFGPGTRLTVL.